This T cell receptor (beta chain) was sequenced during a study of CD8+ T cells in alopecia areata. RNA extraction was followed by reverse transcription into cDNA, which acted as the sequencing template. This table comes from immunoSEQ multiplex PCR, and its TCRdb copy is limited to in-frame clones, with some not included. This sample carries about 180,000 clones, about 47% of them seen once, and the ten largest clones take about a tenth. The treatment denotes: oral pan-JAK inhibitor, 5-10 mg twice daily. In germline, CDR1 is MGHDK, CDR2 SYGVNS. The CDR3 extends over 13 amino acids. Trimming left V 4 bases short and J 5 bases short, with 11 bases between. The sample holds a few counts of this clone.

The chain couples TRBV25-1 to TRBJ2-5; D gene unclear. This sequence originates from a human donor with alopecia areata. The sequenced sample was CD8+ T cells sorted from blood, obtained at week 52, from a patient treated with tofacitinib. The CDR3 sequence is CASSGSDGETQYF. Written as DNA, the CDR3 is TGTGCCAGCAGTGGGTCGGACGGGGAGACCCAGTACTTC.